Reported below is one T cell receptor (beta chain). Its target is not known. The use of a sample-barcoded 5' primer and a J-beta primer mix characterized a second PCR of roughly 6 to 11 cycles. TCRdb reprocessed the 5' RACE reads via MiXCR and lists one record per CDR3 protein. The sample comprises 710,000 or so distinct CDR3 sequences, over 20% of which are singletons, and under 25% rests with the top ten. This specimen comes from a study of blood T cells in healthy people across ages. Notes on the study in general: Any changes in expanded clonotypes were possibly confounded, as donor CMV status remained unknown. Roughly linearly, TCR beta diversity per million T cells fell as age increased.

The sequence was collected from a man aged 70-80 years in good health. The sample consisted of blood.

In DNA form, the CDR3 reads TGTGCCAGCAGTCTACACGGCAGGCAGGCCTACAATGAGCAGTTCTTC. It is translated as CASSLHGRQAYNEQFF. This chain links TRBV9 with TRBJ2-1; D uncertain. V lost 5 bases, J lost 2 bases, and 17 bases lay in between. Germline V lookup: CDR1 SGDLS, CDR2 YYNGEE. The CDR3 spans 16 residues.